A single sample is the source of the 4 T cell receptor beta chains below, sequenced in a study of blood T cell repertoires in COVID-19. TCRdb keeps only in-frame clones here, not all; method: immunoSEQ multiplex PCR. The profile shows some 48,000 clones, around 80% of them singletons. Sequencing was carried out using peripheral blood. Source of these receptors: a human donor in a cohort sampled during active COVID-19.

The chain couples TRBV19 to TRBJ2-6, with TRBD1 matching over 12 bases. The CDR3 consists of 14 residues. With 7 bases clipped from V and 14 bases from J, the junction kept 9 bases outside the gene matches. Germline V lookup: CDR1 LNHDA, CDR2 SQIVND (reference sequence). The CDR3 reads CASTGTGGRLLLTF. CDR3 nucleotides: TGTGCCAGTACCGGGACAGGGGGCCGGCTCCTCCTGACTTTC.

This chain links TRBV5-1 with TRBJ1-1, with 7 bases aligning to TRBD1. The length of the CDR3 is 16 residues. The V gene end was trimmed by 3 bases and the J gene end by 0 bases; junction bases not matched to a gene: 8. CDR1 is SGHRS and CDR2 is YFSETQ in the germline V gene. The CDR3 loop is CASSSGDRDMNTEAFF. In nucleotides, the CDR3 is TGCGCCAGCAGCTCGGGAGACAGGGATATGAACACTGAAGCTTTCTTT.

The CDR3 region is CARRGVVAGTDTQYF. Here the CDR3 DNA reads TGTGCCAGAAGGGGTGTGGTAGCGGGCACAGATACGCAGTATTTT. The chain recombines TRBV6-9 with TRBJ2-3; TRBD2 is a possible D gene (6 bases). V lost 9 bases to trimming and J lost 1 base, with 17 bases between them. This CDR3 is built from 15 residues. Germline lookup yields CDR1 MNHGY and CDR2 SVAAGI.

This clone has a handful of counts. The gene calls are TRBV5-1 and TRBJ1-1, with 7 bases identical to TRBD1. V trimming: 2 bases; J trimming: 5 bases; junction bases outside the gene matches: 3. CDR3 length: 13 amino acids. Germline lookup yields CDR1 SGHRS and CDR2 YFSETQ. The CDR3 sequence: CASSLRGRTEAFF. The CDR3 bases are TGCGCCAGCAGCTTAAGGGGGCGAACTGAAGCTTTCTTT.